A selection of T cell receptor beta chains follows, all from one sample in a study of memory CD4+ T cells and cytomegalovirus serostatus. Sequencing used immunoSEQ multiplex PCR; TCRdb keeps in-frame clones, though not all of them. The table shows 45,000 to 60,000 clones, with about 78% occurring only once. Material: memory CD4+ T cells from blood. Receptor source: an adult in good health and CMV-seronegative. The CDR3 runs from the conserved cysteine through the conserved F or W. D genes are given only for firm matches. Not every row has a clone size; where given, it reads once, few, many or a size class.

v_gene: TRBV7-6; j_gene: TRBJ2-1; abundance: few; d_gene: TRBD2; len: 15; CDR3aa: CASSLVASGGGEQFF; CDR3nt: TGTGCCAGCAGCTTAGTAGCGAGCGGGGGCGGGGAGCAGTTCTTC
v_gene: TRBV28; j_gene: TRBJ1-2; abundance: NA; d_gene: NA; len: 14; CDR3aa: CASWGGTTGGGYTF; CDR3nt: TGTGCCAGTTGGGGGGGGACCACCGGAGGTGGCTACACCTTC
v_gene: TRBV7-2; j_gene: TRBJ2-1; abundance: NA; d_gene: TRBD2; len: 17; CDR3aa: CASSLYSGISSYNEQFF; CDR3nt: TGTGCCAGCAGCTTATATAGCGGGATTAGCTCCTACAATGAGCAGTTCTTC
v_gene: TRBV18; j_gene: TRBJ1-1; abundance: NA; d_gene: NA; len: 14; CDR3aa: CASSEQVTNTEAFF; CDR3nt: TGTGCCAGCTCAGAACAGGTAACAAACACTGAAGCTTTCTTT
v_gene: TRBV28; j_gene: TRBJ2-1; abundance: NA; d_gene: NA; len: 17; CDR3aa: CAGRAHTGLPSYNEQFF; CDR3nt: TGTGCCGGCAGAGCGCACACTGGGCTACCTTCCTACAATGAGCAGTTCTTC
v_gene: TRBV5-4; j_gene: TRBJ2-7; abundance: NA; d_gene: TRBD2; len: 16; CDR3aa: CASSRGGAGGSYEQYF; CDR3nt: TGTGCCAGCAGCCGAGGGGGTGCGGGAGGATCCTACGAGCAGTACTTC
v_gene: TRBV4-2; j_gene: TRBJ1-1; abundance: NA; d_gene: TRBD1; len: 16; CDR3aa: CASSQERTGGGTEAFF; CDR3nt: TGTGCCAGCAGCCAAGAACGGACAGGGGGAGGTACTGAAGCTTTCTTT
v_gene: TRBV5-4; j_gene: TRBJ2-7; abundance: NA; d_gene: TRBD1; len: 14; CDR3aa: CASSLGQGAYEQYF; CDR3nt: TGTGCCAGCAGCTTAGGACAGGGGGCCTACGAGCAGTACTTC
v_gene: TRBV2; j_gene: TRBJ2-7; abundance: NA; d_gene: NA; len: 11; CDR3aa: CASILAYEQYF; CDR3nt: TGTGCCAGCATCCTAGCCTACGAGCAGTACTTC
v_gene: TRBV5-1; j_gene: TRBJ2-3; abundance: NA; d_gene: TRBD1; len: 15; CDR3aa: CASRPPLGQADTQYF; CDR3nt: TGCGCCAGCAGGCCCCCCCTGGGACAGGCAGATACGCAGTATTTT
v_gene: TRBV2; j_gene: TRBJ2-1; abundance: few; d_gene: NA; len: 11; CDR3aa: CASKYSNEQFF; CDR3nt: TGTGCCAGCAAATACTCCAATGAGCAGTTCTTC
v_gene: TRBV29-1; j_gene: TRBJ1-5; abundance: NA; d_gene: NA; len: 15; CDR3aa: CSVAATGERGEPQHF; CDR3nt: TGCAGCGTGGCAGCGACGGGAGAAAGAGGGGAGCCCCAGCATTTT
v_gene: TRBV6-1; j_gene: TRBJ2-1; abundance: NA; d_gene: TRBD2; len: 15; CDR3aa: CASSGDGRVYNEQFF; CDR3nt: TGTGCCAGCAGTGGGGACGGGAGGGTTTACAATGAGCAGTTCTTC
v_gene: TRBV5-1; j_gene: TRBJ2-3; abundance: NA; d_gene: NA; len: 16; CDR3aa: CASSLGAGIFTDTQYF; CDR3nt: TGCGCCAGCAGCTTGGGGGCTGGGATCTTCACAGATACGCAGTATTTT
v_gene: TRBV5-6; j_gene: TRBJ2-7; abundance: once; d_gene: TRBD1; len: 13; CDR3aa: CASSLTGVDEQYF; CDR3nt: TGTGCCAGCAGCCTGACAGGGGTCGACGAGCAGTACTTC
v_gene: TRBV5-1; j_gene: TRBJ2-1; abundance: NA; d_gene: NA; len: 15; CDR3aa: CASRPLGVSYNEQFF; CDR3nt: TGCGCCAGCAGACCGTTGGGGGTTTCGTACAATGAGCAGTTCTTC
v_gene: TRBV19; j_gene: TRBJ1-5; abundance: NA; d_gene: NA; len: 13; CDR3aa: CASSTQNNQPQHF; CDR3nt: TGTGCCAGTAGTACACAGAACAATCAGCCCCAGCATTTT
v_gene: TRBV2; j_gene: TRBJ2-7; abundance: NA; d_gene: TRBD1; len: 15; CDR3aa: CASAQNQRGPYEQYF; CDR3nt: TGTGCCAGCGCACAAAATCAAAGGGGGCCCTACGAGCAGTACTTC
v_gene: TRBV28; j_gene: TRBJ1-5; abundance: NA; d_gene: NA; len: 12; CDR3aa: CATLLNNQPQHF; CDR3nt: TGTGCCACCTTACTAAACAATCAGCCCCAGCATTTT
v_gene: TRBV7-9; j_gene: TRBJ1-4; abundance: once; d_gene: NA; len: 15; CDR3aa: CASSLGFTEGEKLFF; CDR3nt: TGTGCCAGCAGCTTAGGTTTTACAGAAGGTGAAAAACTGTTTTTT
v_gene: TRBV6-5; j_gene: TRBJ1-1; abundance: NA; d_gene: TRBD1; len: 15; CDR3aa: CASRREGTGNTEAFF; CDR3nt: TGTGCCAGCAGGCGTGAGGGGACAGGGAACACTGAAGCTTTCTTT
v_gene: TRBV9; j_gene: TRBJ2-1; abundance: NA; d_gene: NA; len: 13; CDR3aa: CASSVVRAYEQFF; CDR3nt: TGTGCCAGCAGCGTAGTCAGGGCGTATGAGCAGTTCTTC
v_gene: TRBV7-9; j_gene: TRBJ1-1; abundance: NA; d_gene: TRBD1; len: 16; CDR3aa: CASSLIGGRGNTEAFF; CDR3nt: TGTGCCAGCAGCTTAATAGGGGGCAGGGGGAACACTGAAGCTTTCTTT
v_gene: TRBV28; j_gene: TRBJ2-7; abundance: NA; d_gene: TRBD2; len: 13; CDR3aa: CASSSPAGDEQYF; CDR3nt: TGTGCCAGCAGCTCCCCAGCGGGAGACGAGCAGTACTTC